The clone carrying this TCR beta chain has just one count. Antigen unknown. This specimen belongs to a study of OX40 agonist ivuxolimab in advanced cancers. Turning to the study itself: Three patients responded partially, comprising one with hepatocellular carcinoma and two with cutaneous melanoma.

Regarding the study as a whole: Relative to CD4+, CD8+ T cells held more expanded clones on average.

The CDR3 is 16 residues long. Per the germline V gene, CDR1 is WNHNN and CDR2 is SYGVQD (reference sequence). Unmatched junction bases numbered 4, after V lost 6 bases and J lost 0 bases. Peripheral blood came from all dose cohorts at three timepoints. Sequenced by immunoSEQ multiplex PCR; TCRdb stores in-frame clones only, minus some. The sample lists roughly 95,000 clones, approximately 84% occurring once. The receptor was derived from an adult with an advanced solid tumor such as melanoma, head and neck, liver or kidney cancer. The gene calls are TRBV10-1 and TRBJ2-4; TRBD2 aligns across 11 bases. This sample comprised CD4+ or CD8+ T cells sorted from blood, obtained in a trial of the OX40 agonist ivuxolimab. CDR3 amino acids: CASRTTSGRAKNIQYF. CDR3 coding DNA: TGCGCCAGCAGGACAACTAGCGGGAGAGCCAAAAACATTCAGTACTTC.